This entry features one TCR beta chain sequence. Its cognate antigen is unknown. This record belongs to a study of tumor and adjacent non-tumor tissue in lung cancer. Turning to the study itself: Patients were aged about 31 to 85, around ten men and roughly 5 women, stage I to III. Study-level findings and limits: Top 100 clones took a larger repertoire share in normal lung.

A modified ARM-PCR protocol with three rounds of nested PCR amplified TCRbeta. TCRdb reanalysed the multiplex PCR reads using MiXCR and keeps one entry per CDR3 protein. The sample lists about 86,000 distinct CDR3 sequences, roughly 77% occurring once. This sample's RNA came from whole unsorted tissue. More than 3 cm separated this lung sample from the edge of the tumor. The CDR3 loop spans 14 amino acids. Trimming removed 5 bases at V and 6 bases at J, with 15 bases between. CDR1 and CDR2 from the germline V gene are LGHNA and YNFKEQ. The genes are TRBV4-2 and TRBJ2-3, with D hard to call. Sequencing used distant non-tumor lung tissue. This TCR derives from a woman in her forties or fifties with non-small cell lung cancer. For the CDR3, the DNA is TGTGCCAGCAGCGATCAGAGTAACACGGATACGCAGTATTTT. It codes for CASSDQSNTDTQYF.